Listed below are T cell receptor beta chains from one sample, sequenced in a study of prognosis after radiotherapy for stage I lung cancer. TCRdb re-called the multiplex PCR reads with MiXCR, one entry per CDR3 protein. The data show about 25,000 distinct CDR3 sequences, about 36% seen once. The starting material was PBMCs, obtained before or after stereotactic body radiation therapy (not recorded which). The source of these receptors is a donor over 45 with non-small cell lung cancer. The CDR3 runs from the conserved cysteine through the conserved F or W. Each record gives: D gene, V gene, J gene, clone size, CDR3 DNA, CDR3 protein. A D gene is named only where the DNA matches it firmly. A clone size is listed for some rows: how often the clone was seen (once, few, many), or a class if it is expanded.

-	TRBV18	TRBJ2-5	many	TGTGCCAGCTCACCACCGGTGATGGAGACCCAGTACTTC	CASSPPVMETQYF
-	TRBV19	TRBJ1-2	many	TGTGCCAGTGGGTGGAATAACTATGGCTACACCTTC	CASGWNNYGYTF
TRBD2	TRBV11-3	TRBJ2-7	-	TGTGCCAGCAGCTTAGATTCGAGCGGGAGGGCTTACGAGCAGTACTTC	CASSLDSSGRAYEQYF
TRBD2	TRBV20-1	TRBJ2-7	many	TGCAGTGCTGGAGCGGGAGGGCCGTACGAGCAGTACTTC	CSAGAGGPYEQYF
-	TRBV20-1	TRBJ1-1	many	TGCAGTGCTAGCGGGTGGGACACTGAAGCTTTCTTT	CSASGWDTEAFF
-	TRBV11-3	TRBJ2-6	many	TGTGCCAGCAGCTGGAGAGGGTCCTCTGGGGCCAACGTCCTGACTTTC	CASSWRGSSGANVLTF
-	TRBV5-1	TRBJ1-5	many	TGCGCCAGCAGCTTGGCCCTTAATCAGCCCCAGCATTTT	CASSLALNQPQHF
TRBD1	TRBV6-9	TRBJ1-5	once	TGTGCCAGCAGTTACCGACAGGGGCTTCAGCCCCATTATTTT	CASSYRQGLQPHYF
TRBD1	TRBV2	TRBJ2-2	many	TGTGCCGGCACCCGGGACAGGGGAACCGGGGAGCTGTTTTTT	CAGTRDRGTGELFF
-	TRBV2	TRBJ2-1	many	TGTGCCAGCAGTGAAGTAGTTGAGCAGTTCTTC	CASSEVVEQFF
TRBD2	TRBV20-1	TRBJ2-5	-	TGCAGTGCTAGGGGGGGGAGGAGGATCGACGAAGAGACCCAGTACTTC	CSARGGRRIDEETQYF
TRBD2	TRBV5-1	TRBJ2-1	many	TGCGCCAGCAGCTTGAGGTCGGGACTAGCGGGACTATATGAGCAGTTCTTC	CASSLRSGLAGLYEQFF
-	TRBV7-9	TRBJ1-1	many	TGTGCCAGTACAGGGATGAACACTGAAGCTTTCTTT	CASTGMNTEAFF
-	TRBV20-1	TRBJ1-2	many	TGCAGTGCTAGATACGGAAACTATGGCTACACCTTC	CSARYGNYGYTF
-	TRBV6-2/TRBV6-3	TRBJ2-7	-	TGTGCCATCAGTGATGTACGGGGCGATTTCCACGAGCAGTACTTC	CAISDVRGDFHEQYF
-	TRBV30	TRBJ1-1	-	TGTGCCTGGGGGGCGACAGGCCGGGGATCGAACACTGAAGCTTTCTTT	CAWGATGRGSNTEAFF
TRBD1	TRBV19	TRBJ2-1	-	TGTGCCAGTAGCGGGACAGGGGGCGGGGAGCAGTTCTTC	CASSGTGGGEQFF
TRBD2	TRBV4-2	TRBJ2-1	many	TGTGCCAGCAGCCAAGATGGCACTAGCGGGAGTGGTGAGCAGTTCTTC	CASSQDGTSGSGEQFF
TRBD2	TRBV24-1	TRBJ2-3	-	TGTGCCACCAGTGATACATCTAGCGGGACAGATACGCAGTATTTT	CATSDTSSGTDTQYF
-	TRBV7-7	TRBJ2-3	-	TGTGCTAGCAGCCGTGGGGGTGGGGGGGCCGCGGATACGCAGTATTTT	CASSRGGGGAADTQYF
-	TRBV12-3/TRBV12-4	TRBJ2-1	-	TGTGCCAGCAGTGTGGAGTGGTCTAGCATGTCCCATGAGCAGTTCTTC	CASSVEWSSMSHEQFF